The clone carrying this TCR beta chain was found once. These data come from a study of blood T cell repertoires in COVID-19. Overall study: Specimens from acute and convalescent COVID-19 originated in the United States, Italy and Spain. From T cells, B-cell-depleted T cells, or PBMCs came the material, which was cDNA or gDNA.

The CDR3 contains 14 residues. Per the germline V gene, CDR1 is SGHRS and CDR2 is YFSETQ. Trimming cost V 4 bases and J 0 bases, with 10 bases left between them. The protocol was immunoSEQ multiplex PCR, while the TCRdb copy is restricted to in-frame clones and leaves out a portion. The sample holds 100,000 to 150,000 clones; roughly 83% are singletons and the top ten take 16%. Sequencing was done on a sample of peripheral blood. The receptor's source is a woman in her 50s with acute or convalescent COVID-19. The J gene is TRBJ1-1, the V gene TRBV5-1; D is uncertain. CDR3 residues: CASSVGGLNTEAFF. The CDR3, as DNA: TGCGCCAGCAGCGTAGGCGGGTTGAACACTGAAGCTTTCTTT.